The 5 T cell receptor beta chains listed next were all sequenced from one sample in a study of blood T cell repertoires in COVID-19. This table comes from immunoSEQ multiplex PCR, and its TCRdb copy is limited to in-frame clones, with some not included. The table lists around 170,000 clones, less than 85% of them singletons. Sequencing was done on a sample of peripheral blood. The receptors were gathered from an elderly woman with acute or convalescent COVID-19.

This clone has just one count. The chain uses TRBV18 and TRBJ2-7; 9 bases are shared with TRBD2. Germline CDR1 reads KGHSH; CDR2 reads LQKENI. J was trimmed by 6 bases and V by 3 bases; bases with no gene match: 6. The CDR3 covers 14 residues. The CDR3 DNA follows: TGTGCCAGCTCACCGGGACTAGCCCAATCCGAGCAGTACTTC. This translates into CASSPGLAQSEQYF.

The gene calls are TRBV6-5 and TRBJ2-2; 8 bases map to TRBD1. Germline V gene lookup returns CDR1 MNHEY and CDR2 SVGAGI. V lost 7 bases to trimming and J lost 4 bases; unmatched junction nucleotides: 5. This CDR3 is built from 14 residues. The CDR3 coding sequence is TGTGCCAGCAACCCGACAGGGGCCACCGGGGAGCTGTTTTTT. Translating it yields CASNPTGATGELFF.

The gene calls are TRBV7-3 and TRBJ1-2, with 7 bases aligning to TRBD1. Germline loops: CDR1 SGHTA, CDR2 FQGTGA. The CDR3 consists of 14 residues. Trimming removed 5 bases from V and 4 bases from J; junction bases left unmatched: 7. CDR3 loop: CASSPEGQFYGYTF. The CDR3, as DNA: TGTGCCAGCAGCCCCGAGGGACAGTTCTATGGCTACACCTTC.

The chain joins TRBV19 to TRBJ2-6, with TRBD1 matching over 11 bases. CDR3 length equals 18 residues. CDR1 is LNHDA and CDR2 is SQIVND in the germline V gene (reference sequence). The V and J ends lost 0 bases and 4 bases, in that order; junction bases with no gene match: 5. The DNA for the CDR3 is TGTGCCAGTAGTATAGATGGACAGGGGGCGTTAGGGGCCAACGTCCTGACTTTC. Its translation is CASSIDGQGALGANVLTF.

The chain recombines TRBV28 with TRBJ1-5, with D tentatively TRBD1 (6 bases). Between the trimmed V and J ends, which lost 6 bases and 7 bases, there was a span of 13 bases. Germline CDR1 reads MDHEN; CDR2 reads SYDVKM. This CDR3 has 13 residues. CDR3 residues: CASRDSLGQPQHF. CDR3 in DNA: TGTGCCAGCAGGGACAGCCTAGGCCAGCCCCAGCATTTT.